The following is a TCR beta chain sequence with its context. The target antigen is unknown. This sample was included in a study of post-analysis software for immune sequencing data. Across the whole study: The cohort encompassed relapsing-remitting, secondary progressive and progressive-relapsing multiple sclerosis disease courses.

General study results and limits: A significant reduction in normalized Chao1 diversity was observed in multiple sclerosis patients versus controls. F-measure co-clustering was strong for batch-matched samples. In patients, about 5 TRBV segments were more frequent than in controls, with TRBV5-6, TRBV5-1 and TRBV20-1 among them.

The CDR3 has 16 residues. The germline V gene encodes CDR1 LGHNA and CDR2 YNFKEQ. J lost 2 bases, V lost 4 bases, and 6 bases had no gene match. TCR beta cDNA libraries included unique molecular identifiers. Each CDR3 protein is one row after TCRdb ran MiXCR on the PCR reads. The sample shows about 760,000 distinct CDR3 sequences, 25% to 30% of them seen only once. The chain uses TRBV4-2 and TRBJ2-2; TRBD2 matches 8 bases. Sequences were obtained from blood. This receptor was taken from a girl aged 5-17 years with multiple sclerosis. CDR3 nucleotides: TGTGCCAGCAGCCCCCCTAGCGGGCGTAACACCGGGGAGCTGTTTTTT. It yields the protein CASSPPSGRNTGELFF.